These T cell receptor beta chains were read from a single sample in a study of T-cell reconstitution after alpha-beta-depleted transplantation in children. TCRdb re-called the PCR reads through MiXCR, storing one row per CDR3 protein. Among about 460,000 distinct CDR3 sequences listed, over 10% were seen once. The sample consisted of PBMCs, mostly from graft donor cells, taken 180 days after TCRalphabeta/CD19-depleted stem cell transplant. The receptors were gathered from a female patient between 2 and 10 years old who had a stem cell transplant for aplastic anemia, so the T cells may come from the graft donor. Both conserved end residues are part of each CDR3. The order of the fields is J gene, V gene, D gene, clone size, CDR3 protein, CDR3 DNA. A D gene is named only where the DNA matches it firmly. The size entry is marked missing in some rows and otherwise reads once, few, many or a size class.

>TRBJ1-5|TRBV28|-|few
CASSRTDQPQHF
TGTGCCAGCAGTCGGACAGATCAGCCCCAGCATTTT
>TRBJ2-7|TRBV5-1|-|many
CASSWTSSDFYEQYF
TGCGCCAGCAGCTGGACTTCCTCAGACTTCTACGAGCAGTACTTC
>TRBJ2-5|TRBV7-2|-|many
CASRAGGVAGDQYF
TGTGCCAGCAGAGCAGGAGGGGTCGCAGGGGACCAGTACTTC
>TRBJ1-3|TRBV6-2/TRBV6-3|-|few
CASNRGPGNTIYF
TGTGCCAGCAACCGGGGGCCTGGAAACACCATATATTTT
>TRBJ2-7|TRBV14|-|few
CASSPFCFKDSCYEQYF
TGTGCCAGCAGCCCTTTTTGTTTCAAGGATAGCTGCTACGAGCAGTACTTC
>TRBJ2-6|TRBV12-3/TRBV12-4|TRBD2|-
CASSPRLGTSGLGGANVLTF
TGTGCCAGCAGTCCCCGCTTGGGGACTAGCGGCCTGGGGGGGGCCAACGTCCTGACTTTC
>TRBJ2-3|TRBV6-5|-|-
CASSNTGSTDTQYF
TGTGCCAGCAGTAACACCGGTAGCACAGATACGCAGTATTTT
>TRBJ2-1|TRBV30|-|-
CAWTRESNEQFF
TGTGCCTGGACACGGGAAAGCAATGAGCAGTTCTTC
>TRBJ1-1|TRBV6-6|-|few
CASIVREGAEAFF
TGTGCCAGCATCGTCAGGGAGGGAGCTGAAGCTTTCTTT
>TRBJ2-1|TRBV12-3/TRBV12-4|TRBD2|-
CASSKGTSGTSYYNEQFF
TGTGCCAGCAGTAAGGGGACTAGCGGGACATCTTACTACAATGAGCAGTTCTTC
>TRBJ1-5|TRBV28|-|few
CASSPGSFNQPQHF
TGTGCCAGCAGTCCCGGGTCGTTCAATCAGCCCCAGCATTTT
>TRBJ1-1|TRBV7-9|-|few
CASRPDSSEAFF
TGTGCCAGCAGGCCGGACAGTTCTGAAGCTTTCTTT
>TRBJ2-4|TRBV3-1|-|-
CASSRHTDTSIQYF
TGTGCCAGCAGCCGCCATACCGACACAAGCATTCAGTACTTC
>TRBJ2-1|TRBV3-1|TRBD2|few
CASSLRGTSAYNEQFF
TGTGCCAGCAGCCTCCGGGGGACTAGCGCCTACAATGAGCAGTTCTTC
>TRBJ1-1|TRBV7-9|TRBD1|-
CASSSTRDRYTEAFF
TGTGCCAGCAGCTCAACCCGGGACAGATACACTGAAGCTTTCTTT
>TRBJ2-5|TRBV7-9|TRBD2|many
CASSPISGLAVQETQYF
TGTGCAAGCAGCCCAATCTCGGGACTAGCGGTCCAAGAGACCCAGTACTTC
>TRBJ2-1|TRBV29-1|TRBD2|-
CSAVTSGVNNEQFF
TGCAGCGCAGTGACTAGCGGGGTAAACAATGAGCAGTTCTTC
>TRBJ2-2|TRBV30|TRBD1|few
CAWSVAWTGNTGELFF
TGTGCCTGGAGTGTAGCCTGGACAGGGAACACCGGGGAGCTGTTTTTT
>TRBJ2-7|TRBV6-2/TRBV6-3|TRBD2|many
CASSPSGKVEQYF
TGTGCCAGCAGTCCCAGCGGGAAGGTCGAGCAGTACTTC
>TRBJ1-1|TRBV25-1|-|few
CASRVKGPMNTEAFF
TGTGCCAGCAGGGTGAAGGGACCTATGAACACTGAAGCTTTCTTT
>TRBJ2-3|TRBV11-2|-|-
CASSLGSGTGDTQYF
TGTGCCAGCAGCTTAGGATCGGGGACCGGTGATACGCAGTATTTT
>TRBJ2-1|TRBV20-1|TRBD2|few
CSAKLAESYNEQFF
TGCAGTGCTAAACTAGCGGAGAGCTACAATGAGCAGTTCTTC
>TRBJ1-5|TRBV6-2/TRBV6-3|-|few
CASSYTLGPDSNQPQHF
TGTGCCAGCAGTTACACGCTGGGGCCAGATAGCAATCAGCCCCAGCATTTT
>TRBJ2-3|TRBV10-3|-|few
CAATGTDTQYF
TGTGCCGCCACTGGAACAGATACGCAGTATTTT
>TRBJ2-1|TRBV20-1|TRBD1|-
CSAREDRDNEQFF
TGCAGTGCTAGAGAGGACAGGGACAATGAGCAGTTCTTC
>TRBJ2-4|TRBV15|-|-
CATSLGSGAKNIQYF
TGTGCCACCAGCTTAGGGTCTGGGGCCAAAAACATTCAGTACTTC
>TRBJ2-3|TRBV18|-|-
CASSPQQGPTDTQYF
TGTGCCAGCTCACCACAACAGGGACCCACAGATACGCAGTATTTT
>TRBJ2-7|TRBV3-1|-|-
CASTQAHPGLKGQYF
TGTGCCAGCACCCAAGCCCACCCCGGACTAAAGGGGCAGTACTTC
>TRBJ2-3|TRBV7-9|TRBD2|many
CASSSPEWRGVTDTQYF
TGTGCCAGCAGCTCACCCGAGTGGCGGGGGGTTACAGATACGCAGTATTTT
>TRBJ1-4|TRBV27|-|-
CASSLKTGPNEKLFF
TGTGCCAGCAGTTTGAAAACAGGGCCGAATGAAAAACTGTTTTTT
>TRBJ1-2|TRBV29-1|-|-
CSVEDLLASESDGYTF
TGCAGCGTTGAAGATCTTCTGGCCTCGGAATCGGATGGCTACACCTTC
>TRBJ2-1|TRBV15|-|few
CATSHRLSNEQFF
TGTGCCACCAGCCACCGACTTTCCAATGAGCAGTTCTTC
>TRBJ2-1|TRBV30|-|-
CAWSVGHGPYNEQFF
TGTGCCTGGAGTGTTGGCCATGGTCCCTACAATGAGCAGTTCTTC
>TRBJ2-7|TRBV5-1|-|many
CASSLVGGTGSYEQYF
TGCGCCAGCAGCTTGGTTGGAGGGACGGGATCCTACGAGCAGTACTTC
>TRBJ1-5|TRBV25-1|-|few
CASSDAENQPQHF
TGTGCCAGCAGTGACGCGGAAAATCAGCCCCAGCATTTT
>TRBJ1-1|TRBV5-1|TRBD1|few
CASSRQGSRAFF
TGCGCCAGCAGCCGACAGGGATCCCGCGCTTTCTTT
>TRBJ1-1|TRBV4-3|-|few
CASSQVIGPFEAFF
TGCGCCAGCAGCCAAGTGATAGGTCCCTTTGAAGCTTTCTTT
>TRBJ2-2|TRBV10-3|-|-
CAISESGTGELFF
TGTGCCATCAGTGAGTCGGGCACCGGGGAGCTGTTTTTT
>TRBJ2-2|TRBV30|TRBD2|few
CAWSPLGRGDGGELFF
TGTGCCTGGAGTCCCCTGGGGCGGGGGGACGGCGGGGAGCTGTTTTTT
>TRBJ2-2|TRBV11-2|TRBD2|few
CASSPTSGSSGELFF
TGTGCCAGCAGCCCGACTAGCGGGAGTAGCGGGGAGCTGTTTTTT
>TRBJ2-2|TRBV20-1|TRBD2|few
CSARDLREGNTGELFF
TGCAGTGCTAGAGATCTGCGGGAGGGCAACACCGGGGAGCTGTTTTTT
>TRBJ1-1|TRBV7-7|-|-
CASSPHVGSTEAFF
TGTGCCAGCAGCCCTCATGTAGGTTCAACTGAAGCTTTCTTT
>TRBJ1-4|TRBV5-5|-|few
CASSPRDGYNEKLFF
TGTGCCAGCAGCCCCCGGGACGGCTATAATGAAAAACTGTTTTTT
>TRBJ2-3|TRBV20-1|-|-
CSARDQSWTGDTQYF
TGCAGTGCTAGAGATCAGAGCTGGACTGGAGATACGCAGTATTTT
>TRBJ1-1|TRBV11-2|-|-
CASSLGEGATEAFF
TGTGCCAGCAGCTTAGGGGAAGGCGCCACTGAAGCTTTCTTT
>TRBJ1-5|TRBV20-1|-|few
CSARGGMNNQPQHF
TGCAGTGCTAGGGGAGGAATGAACAATCAGCCCCAGCATTTT
>TRBJ1-2|TRBV5-1|-|few
CASKKGFSYGYTF
TGCGCCAGCAAAAAGGGGTTTAGCTATGGCTACACCTTC